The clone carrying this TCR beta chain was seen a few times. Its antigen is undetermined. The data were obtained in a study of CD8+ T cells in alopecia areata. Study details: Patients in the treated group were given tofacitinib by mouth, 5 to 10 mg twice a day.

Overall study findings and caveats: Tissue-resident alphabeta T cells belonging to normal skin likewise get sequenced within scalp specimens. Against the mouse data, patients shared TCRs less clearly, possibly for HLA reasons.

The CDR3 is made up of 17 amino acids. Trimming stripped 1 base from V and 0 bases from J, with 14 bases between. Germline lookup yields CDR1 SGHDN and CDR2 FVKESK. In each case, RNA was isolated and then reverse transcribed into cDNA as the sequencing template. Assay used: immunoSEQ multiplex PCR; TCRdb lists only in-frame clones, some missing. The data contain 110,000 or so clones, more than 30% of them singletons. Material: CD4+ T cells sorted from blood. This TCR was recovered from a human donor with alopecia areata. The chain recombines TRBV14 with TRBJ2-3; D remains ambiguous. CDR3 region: CASSQVPPISSTDTQYF. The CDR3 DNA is TGTGCCAGCAGCCAAGTCCCCCCGATATCCAGCACAGATACGCAGTATTTT.